This T cell receptor beta chain was identified in a study of shared clonotypes between healthy human individuals (TCRdb year 2020). Background on the whole study: The cohort comprised a couple of women and three men aged 18 to 49 years. Per donor, three plates each were used for CD4 naive and CD4 memory, two for CD8 naive, and one for CD8 memory. The study deeply sequenced blood TCR repertoires of about 5 healthy adults to estimate repertoire size and the extent of clonotype sharing between individuals. Libraries were prepared and TCR repertoires were sequenced by different laboratories using diverse techniques, in order to increase sequencing depth and limit assay-specific biases. Each donor's leukapheresis produced roughly between roughly 0.85 and 10 billion PBMCs.

Using the deep immunoSEQ assay, TCR CDR3 regions were amplified from genomic DNA by multiplex PCR. For each cell subset, the extracted genomic DNA was distributed evenly across all wells of several immunoSEQ 96-well plates, and each plate served as one replicate. For sorted subsets, about 220 ng of genomic DNA, equivalent to some 30,000 T cell genomes, went into each replicate PCR. Purified libraries were quantified with a Qubit 3.0 fluorometer, sized on a Bioanalyzer 2100, and re-quantified with the KAPA Library Quantification kit. Every immunoSEQ 96-well plate was sequenced on a dedicated single-read 150-cycle Illumina NextSeq 550 flow cell. The paper's processing steps were these. Because the immunoSEQ output included only junctional sequences and no quality scores, the filtering could not be the same as the filtering used for full-length reads. Sequences were annotated with PyIR, a Python wrapper for IgBLAST v1.9, and V/J genes and CDR3 were assigned using IMGT germline references. Reads were filtered out if the reads had weak V/J assignments (E-value above 1e-6), no CDR3, stop codons, out-of-frame junctions, or ambiguous translated residues. A V3J clonotype was defined by an identical inferred V gene, J gene, and CDR3 amino acid sequence. Percentage overlap between repertoires was computed as shared unique clonotypes divided by the size of the smaller repertoire. Richness of each repertoire was evaluated using RTK rarefaction, the Chao1 estimator, and Recon v2.1 estimates of unobserved clonotypes. Generation probabilities for all TCRbeta clonotypes obtained by the gDNA method from a handful of donors were computed using OLGA. TCRdb retrieved this table from immuneACCESS and kept in-frame rearrangements only. Not all clones are present; in checked studies, unresolved V genes account for under half, and no reason is known for the remainder. V, J and clone size reflect that table, while D and trimming were determined from the DNA. Present in this sample are around 1,100,000 clones, 60% to 85% of which were seen just once. 0.89% of the sample lies in the top ten.

With regard to this clone: Its antigen remains unidentified. Per-base quality was not reported, and no clone a single base away is much larger than it.

General study outcomes and caveats: Sampling was limited to blood, and TCR repertoires in tissue likely differ from TCR repertoires in blood. Based on pairwise subsampling, the degree of clonotype sharing among donors was expected to be affected by sequencing depth. Estimated clonotype richness was generally larger for naive than for memory subsets. Even with the large sequencing depth, rarefaction of the sorted-subset datasets indicated that sequencing was incomplete. When several donors were compared, the shared fraction of clonotypes was 5% to 6.5% for naive CD4, 3.5% to 4% for naive CD8, 2.3% for memory CD4, and under 0.5% for memory CD8. The genetic and exposure-history diversity represented was limited by the small number of donors. Compared with non-shared clonotypes, clonotypes shared by all four sorted-subset donors had higher generation probabilities.

The donors were healthy, HIV-negative adults who had no recently reported acute infections or vaccinations. Only Caucasian adults living in Nashville, Tennessee, USA were represented among the donors. Magnetic negative selection was used to enrich CD4+ T cells, after which naive cells were positively selected on CD45RA and the negative fraction became the memory subset. Blood was collected by leukapheresis, and PBMCs were isolated by Ficoll-Histopaque density gradient centrifugation and then cryopreserved in liquid nitrogen vapor phase. Analytical flow cytometry was used to check the purity and quantity of every magnetically sorted T cell population. Genomic DNA was isolated from each sorted fraction and quantified by UV absorbance on a Nanodrop 2000c. V gives up 5 bases and J gives up 2 bases, and the segment between their germline ends measures 12 bases. Its CDR3 holds 14 amino acids, cysteine through phenylalanine. Here the CDR3 DNA is all that survives: 42 bases in frame from base 1. As encoded in the germline V gene, CDR1 is SNHLY while CDR2 is FYNNEI.

The receptor chain draws on TRBV2 and TRBJ1-1, with TRBD1 perhaps the D gene, on 6 matching bases. This receptor was identified in a man aged 18 to 30 in good health. Some clones in this sample may be carry-over from other donors' samples. Sequenced input: memory CD4+ T cells from PBMCs. The cell subset or site label on this specimen signifies: CD45RA-negative fraction. The nucleotides read TGTGCCAGCAGTCAGGACAGCCTTAACACTGAAGCTTTCTTT. Its protein reads: CASSQDSLNTEAFF.